Included here is one TCR beta chain sequence, with context. Its specificity is not known. These data belong to a study of CXCR3-negative and CXCR3-positive naive CD8 T cells. Study-wide background: The libraries together contributed 120 million to 150 million TRB reads, each supplying about 1.5 +/- 0.3 million.

Study-wide findings and caveats: TRBV-TRBJ usage was similar across naive CXCR3 subsets but distinct in memory cells. TRB CDR3s of CXCR3-positive naive cells were more hydrophobic than those of CXCR3-negative naive cells.

TRB cDNA was prepared as libraries by UMI-labeled 5' RACE. TCRdb reworked the 5' RACE reads into one entry per CDR3 protein, no DNA. Recorded for this sample: 75,000 to 90,000 distinct CDR3 sequences. The germline gives CDR1 LNHNV, CDR2 YYDKDF (reference sequence). CDR3 length: 15 amino acids. Input material: naive CXCR3+ CD8+ T cells from blood. Noted subset: CD45RO-CCR7+CD27+CD95- naive CD8+ T cells expressing CXCR3 (TNR3+). The V call is TRBV15, the J call TRBJ2-2. This TCR came from a human donor in good health. Some clones in this sample may be carry-over from other donors' samples. The CDR3 spells CATLPESANTGELFF. Full variable domain (missing parts from reference TRBV15 and TRBJ2-2): DAMVIQNPRYQVTQFGKPVTLSCSQTLNHNVMYWYQQKSSQAPKLLFHYYDKDFNNEADTPDNFQSRRPNTSFCFLDIRSPGLGDTAMYLCATLPESANTGELFFGEGSRLTVL.